The next 28 T cell receptor beta chains were all read from a single sample in a study of low-dose radiotherapy and immunotherapy resistance in tumors. With TRAV- and TRBV-specific primers, first-strand cDNA was made, covering the alpha and beta chains. TCRs were amplified for roughly 20 PCR cycles with a constant-region primer and V-primer adapter. TCRdb reprocessed the reads via MiXCR and lists one record per CDR3 protein. This table has 7,500 to 10,000 distinct CDR3 sequences, approximately 70% appearing once. The receptors come from a human donor with advanced metastatic prostate, ovarian, gallbladder or colorectal cancer (not recorded which). This table probably holds off-target reads from a library built for another chain.

This chain connects TRBV28 to TRBJ2-7; D gene unclear. The CDR3 loop spans 12 amino acids. Germline CDR1 MDHEN, CDR2 SYDVKM. Trimming took 1 base from V and 7 from J, leaving 8 bases between them. This CDR3 reads CASSLSGWEQYF. The CDR3 region has the DNA TGTGCCAGCAGTTTATCGGGTTGGGAGCAGTACTTC.

The genes are TRBV10-3 and TRBJ2-5; 9 positions agree with TRBD1. Germline CDR1 is ENHRY and CDR2 is SYGVKD. CDR3 length: 16 amino acids. J gave up 3 bases and V 2 bases, and 7 bases lay outside the gene matches. CDR3 coding DNA: TGTGCCATCAGTGAGACCTGGACAGGGGAGGAAGAGACCCAGTACTTC. Translated, it gives CAISETWTGEEETQYF.

V is TRBV11-2 and J is TRBJ1-5; D unclear. The CDR3 covers 13 residues. The V gene lost 5 bases and the J gene lost 4 bases, with 9 bases spanning the gap. Germline-derived CDR1 and CDR2 are SGHAT and FQNNGV. The CDR3 loop reads CASSLNVNQPQHF. In nucleotides, the CDR3 is TGTGCCAGCAGCCTTAATGTTAATCAGCCCCAGCATTTT.

This CDR3 is CASSIAGDSYNEQFF. The CDR3 DNA is TGTGCCAGTAGTATAGCCGGTGACTCATACAATGAGCAGTTCTTC. The chain is built from TRBV19 and TRBJ2-1; D gene ambiguous. V dropped 1 base and J dropped 4 bases, with 11 bases sitting between them. This CDR3 has 15 amino acids. Germline V CDR1 and CDR2: LNHDA, SQIVND (reference sequence).

This clonotype is deemed medium-sized. This chain connects TRBV5-1 to TRBJ2-7, with unresolved D. The CDR3 is 13 amino acids. V was pared by 0 bases and J by 6 bases, with 10 bases between. Germline lookup yields CDR1 SGHRS and CDR2 YFSETQ. The CDR3 bases are TGCGCCAGCAGCTTGGGGTCCGTGGGCGAGCAGTACTTC. It yields the protein CASSLGSVGEQYF. The whole variable domain, remainder taken from reference TRBV5-1 and TRBJ2-7, is KAGVTQTPRYLIKTRGQQVTLSCSPISGHRSVSWYQQTPGQGLQFLFEYFSETQRNKGNFPGRFSGRQFSNSRSEMNVSTLELGDSALYLCASSLGSVGEQYFGPGTRLTVT.

The chain has TRBV15 and TRBJ2-3; TRBD1 might be the D (5 bases). Germline loops: CDR1 LNHNV, CDR2 YYDKDF (reference sequence). V gave up 0 bases and J gave up 5 bases, with 24 bases separating them. The length of the CDR3 is 19 residues. Here the CDR3 reads CATSRDPQRPDTVGDTQYF. DNA for the CDR3: TGTGCCACCAGCAGAGACCCCCAACGTCCGGACACGGTGGGAGATACGCAGTATTTT.

This rearrangement joins TRBV12-3 or TRBV12-4 to TRBJ1-5; D possibly corresponds to TRBD1 (5 bases). This CDR3 is built from 12 residues. Trimming shortened V by 6 bases and J by 5 bases, and 8 bases separated the two germline ends. The CDR3 region has the DNA TGTGCCAGCAGAGTCAGGGATCAGCCCCAGCATTTT. Its protein is CASRVRDQPQHF.

Only a few counts were recorded for this clonotype. This chain uses TRBV29-1 with TRBJ1-4; 7 positions match TRBD1. This CDR3 has 15 residues. V was clipped by 4 bases and J by 10 bases; unmatched bases: 15. Germline V gene sequence: CDR1 SQVTM, CDR2 ANQGSEA. In nucleotides, the CDR3 is TGCAGCGTTGGAAATGGACAGGCCGGAGGCGGAAAACTGTTTTTT. Protein: CSVGNGQAGGGKLFF.

This clonotype has only one observation. CDR3 DNA sequence: TGTGCTACGTGGCAGAACACAGATACGCAGTATTTT. This translates into CATWQNTDTQYF. The chain couples TRBV28 to TRBJ2-3; no reliable D call. Germline CDR1 reads MDHEN; CDR2 reads SYDVKM. CDR3 length: 12 residues.

The chain carries TRBV5-1 and TRBJ2-7; 8 bases match TRBD1. Looked up from germline, CDR1 is SGHRS and CDR2 is YFSETQ. The CDR3 extends over 13 amino acids. With 3 bases clipped from V and 6 bases from J, the junction kept 5 bases outside the gene matches. The CDR3 region has the DNA TGCGCCAGCAGCTCACAGGGGGTGAGCGAGCAGTACTTC. This encodes CASSSQGVSEQYF.

The gene calls are TRBV5-1 and TRBJ2-7; 10 positions agree with TRBD1. This CDR3 has 15 amino acids. V lost 3 bases to trimming and J lost 2 bases; unmatched junction nucleotides: 5. The germline CDR1 and CDR2 sequences are SGHRS and YFSETQ. The CDR3 reads CASSWGQGITYEQYF. CDR3 DNA: TGCGCCAGCAGCTGGGGACAGGGGATCACCTACGAGCAGTACTTC.

The chain couples TRBV11-2 to TRBJ2-3, with D tentatively TRBD1 (8 bases). The CDR3 runs 17 residues. Between the trimmed V and J ends, which lost 5 bases and 4 bases, there was a span of 22 bases. The germline V gene encodes CDR1 SGHAT and CDR2 FQNNGV. CDR3 sequence reads: CASSPSGGTGRPDTQYF. The CDR3 DNA is TGTGCCAGCAGCCCCTCCGGGGGGACAGGACGGCCAGATACGCAGTATTTT. The full variable domain, its missing parts supplied by reference TRBV11-2 and TRBJ2-3, is EAGVAQSPRYKIIEKRQSVAFWCNPISGHATLYWYQQILGQGPKLLIQFQNNGVVDDSQLPKDRFSAERLKGVDSTLKIQPAKLEDSAVYLCASSPSGGTGRPDTQYFGPGTRLTVL.

This chain joins TRBV7-9 and TRBJ2-3; 9 bases match TRBD2. The CDR3 is made up of 14 amino acids. The junction had 3 bases not matched to a gene; V was cut back by 5 bases and J by 3 bases. Germline CDR1 reads SEHNR; CDR2 reads FQNEAQ (reference sequence). The CDR3 reads CASSGSGRTDTQYF. The CDR3 nucleotides read TGTGCCAGCAGCGGTAGCGGGAGAACAGATACGCAGTATTTT.

There are a few counts of this clonotype. The genes are TRBV6-2 or TRBV6-3 and TRBJ2-4; possibly TRBD2 for D (7 bases). Germline CDR1 is MNHEY and CDR2 is SVGEGT. Between the trimmed V and J ends, which lost 8 bases and 8 bases, there was a span of 13 bases. The CDR3 runs to 12 residues. The CDR3 DNA reads as TGTGCCAGCGGGGGGGGCCGAGACATTCAGTACTTC. Its translation: CASGGGRDIQYF.

CDR3 in amino acids: CASSLGGPDNYGYTF. DNA of the CDR3: TGTGCCAGCAGCTTAGGCGGACCGGATAACTATGGCTACACCTTC. V gene TRBV7-9 combines with J gene TRBJ1-2; unclear D gene. V lost 1 base to trimming and J lost 1 base, with 10 bases between them. This CDR3 region has 15 residues. Per germline, CDR1 SEHNR and CDR2 FQNEAQ (reference sequence).

The V call is TRBV5-1, the J call TRBJ2-2; 12 bases agree with TRBD2. In germline, CDR1 is SGHRS, CDR2 YFSETQ. There are 19 residues in the CDR3. With V trimmed by 4 bases and J by 0 bases, 10 bases remained unmatched. The CDR3 protein is CASSATPLAGGANTGELFF. The CDR3 DNA reads as TGCGCCAGCAGCGCAACCCCACTAGCGGGAGGCGCGAACACCGGGGAGCTGTTTTTT.

The chain joins TRBV9 to TRBJ2-2; no definite D call. V lost 0 bases to trimming and J lost 4 bases, with 16 bases between them. The CDR3 sequence is 17 residues long. The V gene's germline CDR1 is SGDLS and CDR2 YYNGEE. The CDR3 coding sequence is TGTGCCAGCAGCGTAGCTGGTCGGGTATTGGGCACCGGGGAGCTGTTTTTT. This codes for CASSVAGRVLGTGELFF.

This clonotype was observed a single time. This rearrangement joins TRBV9 to TRBJ2-7, with D possibly being TRBD1 or TRBD2 (5 bases each). The germline V and J ends were trimmed by 0 bases and 2 bases, with 12 bases remaining between them. Germline values: CDR1 SGDLS, CDR2 YYNGEE. The CDR3 is 15 amino acids. In nucleotides, the CDR3 is TGTGCCAGCAGCGTAGCAGGGAGAGGGGCCTACGAGCAGTACTTC. It encodes CASSVAGRGAYEQYF.

This clonotype occurred a few times. The chain carries TRBV28 and TRBJ2-5, with 9 bases that match TRBD1. In germline, CDR1 is MDHEN, CDR2 SYDVKM. V gave up 6 bases and J gave up 6 bases; unmatched junction bases: 8. The CDR3 spans 14 residues. The CDR3 coding sequence is TGTGCCAGCAGGAAGGGACAGGGCGTGAAGACCCAGTACTTC. Protein product: CASRKGQGVKTQYF.

The genes are TRBV5-4 and TRBJ2-1; 11 nucleotides line up with TRBD2. This CDR3 spans 15 amino acids. Germline CDR1 is SGHNT and CDR2 is YYREEE (reference sequence). V was clipped by 2 bases and J by 5 bases; unmatched bases: 3. CDR3 loop: CASSLRLAGNNEQFF. In DNA, the CDR3 is TGTGCCAGCAGCTTAAGACTAGCGGGAAACAATGAGCAGTTCTTC.

This chain connects TRBV11-2 to TRBJ2-7; 7 bases align to TRBD2. J lost 2 bases, V lost 5 bases, and 6 bases had no gene match. The CDR3 loop spans 14 amino acids. CDR1 is SGHAT and CDR2 is FQNNGV in the germline V gene. The CDR3 spells CASSRTSAPYEQYF. CDR3 bases: TGTGCCAGCAGCCGAACTAGCGCACCCTACGAGCAGTACTTC.

The V gene is TRBV21-1, the J gene TRBJ1-5; the D call in the table, TRBD1, was not verified against the DNA. TRBV21-1 is an annotated pseudogene. The CDR3 loop spans 14 amino acids. CDR3 amino acids: CASISGTGIYSQHF. CDR3 nucleotide sequence: TGTGCCAGCATTTCCGGGACAGGCATATACTCCCAGCATTTT.

This clonotype showed up just a few times. The V call is TRBV29-1, the J call TRBJ2-1; 12 nucleotides match TRBD2. The CDR3 runs 13 residues. Trimming cost V 7 bases and J 9 bases; bases outside gene matches: 7. Germline lookup yields CDR1 SQVTM and CDR2 ANQGSEA. The CDR3 reads CSARLAGEVEQFF. CDR3 DNA sequence: TGCAGCGCCCGACTAGCGGGAGAGGTTGAGCAGTTCTTC.

About this clonotype itself: The conserved final phenylalanine or tryptophan is absent from the CDR3, which likely points to a read error. The chain carries TRBV6-6 and TRBJ2-1, with 7 bases aligning to TRBD2. There are 15 residues in the CDR3. Losses at the gene ends were 6 bases for V and 2 bases for J; bases not matched to a gene: 7. Germline-derived CDR1 and CDR2 are MNHNY and SVGAGI (reference sequence). For the CDR3, the DNA is TGTGCCAGCAGGGAGCGGGATTTAGCCTACAATGAGCAGTTCTCC. It is translated as CASRERDLAYNEQFS.

The chain links TRBV6-2 or TRBV6-3 to TRBJ2-7; D is perhaps TRBD1 or TRBD2 (6 bases each). The ends were cut back, 2 bases at V and 6 bases at J, with 23 bases in the middle. CDR3 length: 17 residues. Germline CDR1 reads MNHEY; CDR2 reads SVGEGT. The CDR3: CASSYVKLGGILIEQYF. CDR3 sequence (DNA): TGTGCCAGCAGTTACGTGAAATTGGGGGGCATTCTGATCGAGCAGTACTTC.

V usage is TRBV30 and J usage is TRBJ2-3, with D uncertain. The CDR3 runs to 13 residues. The ends were cut back, 2 bases at V and 4 bases at J, with 10 bases in the middle. The germline CDR1 and CDR2 sequences are GTSNPN and SVGIG (reference sequence). CDR3 residues: CAWSLARSDTQYF. The DNA for the CDR3 is TGTGCCTGGAGTCTTGCCCGGTCAGATACGCAGTATTTT.

This clonotype was recorded once. The chain employs TRBV14 and TRBJ2-7; D may correspond to TRBD1 or TRBD2 (5 bases each). The CDR3 is 19 residues long. V lost 0 bases to trimming and J lost 6 bases, with 27 bases between them. Germline loops: CDR1 SGHDN, CDR2 FVKESK. The CDR3: CASSQEWGRPGNTLCEQYF. CDR3 coding DNA: TGTGCCAGCAGCCAAGAGTGGGGACGACCGGGAAACACTCTCTGCGAGCAGTACTTC. Full variable domain (outside the CDR3, taken from reference TRBV14 and TRBJ2-7): EAGVTQFPSHSVIEKGQTVTLRCDPISGHDNLYWYRRVMGKEIKFLLHFVKESKQDESGMPNNRFLAERTGGTYSTLKVQPAELEDSGVYFCASSQEWGRPGNTLCEQYFGPGTRLTVT.

This chain connects TRBV19 to TRBJ2-1; TRBD2 is a possible D gene (5 bases). Trimming left V 3 bases short and J 10 bases short, with 13 bases between. The CDR3 runs to 13 residues. Germline CDR1 and CDR2: LNHDA and SQIVND (reference sequence). The CDR3 DNA sequence: TGTGCCAGTAGTATGGGGAGCCTAGTGGAGCAGTTCTTC. This sequence encodes CASSMGSLVEQFF.